A single sample is the source of the 4 T cell receptor beta chains below, sequenced in a study of Ad26.COV2.S vaccination and SARS-CoV-2 variants. Assay used: immunoSEQ multiplex PCR; TCRdb lists only in-frame clones, some missing. The table records roughly 380,000 clones, roughly nine tenths of them present only once. The input for sequencing was peripheral blood, taken after recovery from COVID-19. The receptors shown here come from a human donor who had recovered from COVID-19.

The gene calls are TRBV5-1 and TRBJ1-2; 10 positions agree with TRBD1. CDR3 length equals 14 residues. V was clipped by 8 bases and J by 8 bases; unmatched bases: 12. Germline V gene lookup returns CDR1 SGHRS and CDR2 YFSETQ. The CDR3 bases are TGCGCCAGTTACACCTCCGGGACAGGGGAAGGCTACACCTTC. It yields the protein CASYTSGTGEGYTF.

V usage is TRBV2 and J usage is TRBJ1-5; D may be TRBD1 (6 bases). The CDR3 spans 14 residues. The germline gives CDR1 SNHLY, CDR2 FYNNEI. Between the trimmed V and J ends, which lost 5 bases and 7 bases, there was a span of 15 bases. CDR3 residues: CASSTNRARQPQHF. The CDR3 region has the DNA TGTGCCAGCAGTACCAACAGGGCGAGGCAGCCCCAGCATTTT. Filled out from reference TRBV2 and TRBJ1-5, the complete variable domain reads EPEVTQTPSHQVTQMGQEVILRCVPISNHLYFYWYRQILGQKVEFLVSFYNNEISEKSEIFDDQFSVERPDGSNFTLKIRSTKLEDSAMYFCASSTNRARQPQHFGDGTRLSIL.

The DNA for the CDR3 is TGTGCTAGTGGTAACCCCTCGCCCCAGCATTTT. It translates to CASGNPSPQHF. This rearrangement joins TRBV12-5 to TRBJ1-5; no definite D call. V lost 5 bases to trimming and J lost 9 bases, with 8 bases between them. Germline V gene data show CDR1 as LGHNT and CDR2 as FRNRAP. The CDR3 contains 11 residues.

This chain links TRBV5-6 with TRBJ1-3; 8 bases align to TRBD1. The germline CDR1 and CDR2 sequences are SGHDT and YYEEEE. The CDR3 runs 15 residues. The V gene end was trimmed by 4 bases and the J gene end by 2 bases; junction bases not matched to a gene: 5. CDR3 sequence reads: CASSMTGEAGNTIYF. The CDR3, as DNA: TGTGCCAGCAGCATGACAGGGGAAGCTGGAAACACCATATATTTT.